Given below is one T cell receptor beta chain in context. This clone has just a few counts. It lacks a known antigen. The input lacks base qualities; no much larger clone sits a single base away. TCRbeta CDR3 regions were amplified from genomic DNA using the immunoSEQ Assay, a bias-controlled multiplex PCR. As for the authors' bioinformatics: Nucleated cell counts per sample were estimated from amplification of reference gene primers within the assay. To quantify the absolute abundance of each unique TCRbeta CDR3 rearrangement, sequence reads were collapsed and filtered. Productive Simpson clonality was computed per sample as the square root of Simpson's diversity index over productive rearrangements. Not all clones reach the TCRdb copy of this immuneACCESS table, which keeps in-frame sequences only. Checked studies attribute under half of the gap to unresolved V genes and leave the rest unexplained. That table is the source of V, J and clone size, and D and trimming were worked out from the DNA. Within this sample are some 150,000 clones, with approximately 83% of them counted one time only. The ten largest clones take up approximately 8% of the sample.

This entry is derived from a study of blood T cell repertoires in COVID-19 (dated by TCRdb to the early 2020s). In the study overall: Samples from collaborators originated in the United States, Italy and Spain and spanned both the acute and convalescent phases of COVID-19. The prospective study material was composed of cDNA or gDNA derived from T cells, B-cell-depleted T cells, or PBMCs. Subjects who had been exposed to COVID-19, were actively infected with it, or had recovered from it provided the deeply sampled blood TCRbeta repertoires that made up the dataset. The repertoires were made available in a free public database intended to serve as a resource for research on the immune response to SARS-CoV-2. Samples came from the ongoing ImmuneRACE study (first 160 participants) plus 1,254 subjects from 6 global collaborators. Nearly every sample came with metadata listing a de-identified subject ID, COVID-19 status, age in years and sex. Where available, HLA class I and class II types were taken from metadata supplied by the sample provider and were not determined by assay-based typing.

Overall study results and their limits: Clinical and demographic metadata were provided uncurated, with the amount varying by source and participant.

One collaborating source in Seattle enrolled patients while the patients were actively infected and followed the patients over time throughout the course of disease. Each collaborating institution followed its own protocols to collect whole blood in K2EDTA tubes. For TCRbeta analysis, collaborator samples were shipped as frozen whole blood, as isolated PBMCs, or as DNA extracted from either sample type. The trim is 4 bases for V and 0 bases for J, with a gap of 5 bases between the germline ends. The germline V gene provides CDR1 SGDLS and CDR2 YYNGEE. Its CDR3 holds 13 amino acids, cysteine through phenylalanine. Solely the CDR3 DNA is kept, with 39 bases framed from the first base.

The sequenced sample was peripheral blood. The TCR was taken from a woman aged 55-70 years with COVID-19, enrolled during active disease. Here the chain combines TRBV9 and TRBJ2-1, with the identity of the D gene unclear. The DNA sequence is TGTGCCAGCAGCCTAAGCTCCTACAATGAGCAGTTCTTC. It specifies CASSLSSYNEQFF.